Following are 28 T cell receptor beta chains from one sample sequenced in a study of T cells in women clearing cervical HPV infection. Here immunoSEQ multiplex PCR was the method, and the copy in TCRdb shows in-frame clones only, minus some. The listing records around 39,000 clones. The sequenced sample was blood buffy coat. The receptors derive from a woman aged 18 to 75 with a cervical HPV16 infection that either progressed to CIN3+ or cleared (not recorded which).

On this clone: The DNA ends 3 residues before the CDR3 does, and the rest of the CDR3 is filled in from the germline J gene. The chain has TRBV5-1 and TRBJ1-1; 8 bases are shared with TRBD1. The germline CDR1 and CDR2 sequences are SGHRS and YFSETQ. The CDR3 spans 15 residues. With V trimmed by 2 bases and J by 2 bases, 5 bases remained unmatched. The part of the CDR3 DNA that was read is TGCGCCAGCAGCTTACGACAGGGGATCAACACTGAA. This encodes CASSLRQGINTE. The full CDR3 protein reads CASSLRQGINTEAFF.

The CDR3 loop is CASRIGGATEAFF. The CDR3 bases that were read are TGTGCCAGCAGGATAGGGGGGGCCACTGAA. The V and J genes are TRBV7-2 and TRBJ1-1; tentatively, D is TRBD1 (6 bases). The missing CDR3 end, 3 residues past where the read stops, is filled in from the germline J gene. Germline V gene sequence: CDR1 SGHTA, CDR2 FQGNSA. This CDR3 is built from 13 residues. Trimming removed 6 bases at V and 4 bases at J, with 12 bases between.

On this clone itself: The missing CDR3 end, 3 residues past where the read stops, is filled in from the germline J gene. The chain employs TRBV11-2 and TRBJ1-6, with D maybe TRBD1 (6 bases). From germline, CDR1 is SGHAT and CDR2 FQNNGV. V shed 4 bases and J shed 8 bases, with 12 bases lying between them. The CDR3 loop spans 14 amino acids. This CDR3 reads CASSWGGGHSPLHF. The covered CDR3 bases are TGTGCCAGCAGCTGGGGCGGGGGGCATTCACCC.

Note on this clone: The CDR3 end lies 3 residues beyond the end of the read and is filled in from the germline J gene. This rearrangement joins TRBV2 to TRBJ2-1; D perhaps matches TRBD2 (5 bases). Germline CDR1 SNHLY, CDR2 FYNNEI. V gave up 8 bases and J gave up 7 bases, with 12 bases separating them. This CDR3 comprises 12 residues. CDR3 sequence reads: CASSVLVNEQFF. The sequenced CDR3 bases are TGTGCCAGCTCGGTACTAGTGAATGAG.

About this clone itself: The CDR3 end lies 3 residues beyond the end of the read and is filled in from the germline J gene. This rearrangement joins TRBV10-3 to TRBJ2-3; D possibly corresponds to TRBD2 (6 bases). Deletions cut 5 bases from V and 0 bases from J, with 12 bases between. The CDR3 runs to 15 residues. The germline V gene has CDR1 ENHRY and CDR2 SYGVKD. The part of the CDR3 DNA that was read is TGTGCCATCAGTTCCGAAGCGGGTAGCACAGATACG. It yields the protein CAISSEAGSTDT. The entire CDR3 protein reads CAISSEAGSTDTQYF.

This chain's CDR3 is CSVRGGQGAYEQYF. The CDR3 DNA, read in part, is TGCAGCGTCCGCGGAGGCCAGGGGGCCTACGAG. The chain joins TRBV29-1 to TRBJ2-7, with 7 bases matching TRBD1. Sequencing ends 3 residues short of the CDR3 end; the germline J gene provides the rest. The germline V gene encodes CDR1 SQVTM and CDR2 ANQGSEA. The CDR3 is made up of 14 amino acids. V shed 6 bases and J 2 bases; nucleotides not matched to a gene: 10.

In regard to this clone: The CDR3 end is not reached by the read, which stops 3 residues before it; the germline J gene fills it in. The J gene is TRBJ1-3, the V gene TRBV6-1; D is uncertain. Looked up from germline, CDR1 is MNHNS and CDR2 is SASEGT. Trimming took off 1 base at V and 1 base at J, with 14 bases between the two ends. The CDR3 sequence is 17 residues long. CDR3 sequence reads: CASSEGGRKSSGNTIYF. The sequenced part of the CDR3 DNA is TGTGCCAGCAGTGAAGGTGGCAGGAAAAGTTCTGGAAACACC.

About this clone: The observed sequence ends 3 residues before the CDR3 terminus, with the missing tail filled in from the germline J gene. This chain joins TRBV10-3 and TRBJ2-3; 7 bases agree with TRBD2. CDR1 is ENHRY, CDR2 SYGVKD, per germline. Germline trimming cut 7 bases from V and 4 bases from J; bases unmatched to any gene: 5. The CDR3 runs to 13 residues. Partial CDR3 DNA: TGTGCCATCACTAGCGGTAACCCAGATACG. Protein sequence: CAITSGNPDT. The whole CDR3 is CAITSGNPDTQYF.

Notes on this clone: The DNA ends 3 residues before the CDR3 does, and the rest of the CDR3 is filled in from the germline J gene. The chain is built from TRBV18 and TRBJ2-7; a weak D match, TRBD1 (5 bases). Germline V CDR1 and CDR2: KGHSH, LQKENI. The CDR3 contains 15 residues. The V end was cut by 3 bases, the J end by 2 bases, with 14 bases between. CDR3 sequence: CASSPTTAGPYEQYF. Partial CDR3 DNA: TGTGCCAGCTCACCTACTACGGCAGGGCCCTACGAG.

Remarks on this clone: The CDR3 is cut off 3 residues early in the read; its end comes from the germline J gene. This sequence joins TRBV19 and TRBJ2-1; TRBD1 aligns across 9 bases. This CDR3 is 16 amino acids long. Looked up from germline, CDR1 is LNHDA and CDR2 is SQIVND (reference sequence). The V segment lost 6 bases and the J segment 0 bases; nucleotides outside the gene matches: 6. CDR3 amino acids: CASRAGTGSSYNEQFF. CDR3 DNA, as far as it was read: TGTGCCAGTAGAGCCGGGACAGGGAGCTCCTACAATGAG. Filled out from reference TRBV19 and TRBJ2-1, the complete variable domain reads DGGITQSPKYLFRKEGQNVTLSCEQNLNHDAMYWYRQDPGQGLRLIYYSQIVNDFQKGDIAEGYSVSREKKESFPLTVTSAQKNPTAFYLCASRAGTGSSYNEQFFGPGTRLTVL.

With respect to this clone: Read coverage stops 3 residues before the CDR3 terminus; the germline J gene supplies the remainder. The chain joins TRBV20-1 to TRBJ2-4; 8 nucleotides match TRBD1. With 5 bases clipped from V and 9 bases from J, the junction kept 3 bases outside the gene matches. Per the germline V gene, CDR1 is DFQATT and CDR2 is SNEGSKA (reference sequence). The CDR3 has 11 residues. The CDR3 loop is CSAFTGGIQYF. Incomplete CDR3 DNA: TGCAGTGCTTTTACAGGGGGCATT.

Regarding this clone: The read gets to within 3 residues of the CDR3 end, and the germline J gene fills in the rest. The chain links TRBV18 to TRBJ2-1, with 7 nucleotides matching TRBD1. The CDR3 runs to 14 residues. The V segment lost 8 bases and the J segment 0 bases; nucleotides outside the gene matches: 4. The germline V gene encodes CDR1 KGHSH and CDR2 LQKENI. The CDR3 loop is CASTGQSSYNEQFF. Incomplete CDR3 DNA: TGTGCCAGCACGGGACAGAGCTCCTACAATGAG. Filled out from reference TRBV18 and TRBJ2-1, the complete variable domain reads NAGVMQNPRHLVRRRGQEARLRCSPMKGHSHVYWYRQLPEEGLKFMVYLQKENIIDESGMPKERFSAEFPKEGPSILRIQQVVRGDSAAYFCASTGQSSYNEQFFGPGTRLTVL.

Comments on this clone: The read ends 3 residues before the CDR3 terminus; that terminus is restored from the germline J gene. The V gene is TRBV2, the J gene TRBJ1-5; D gene unclear. The CDR3 is 15 amino acids. V was shortened by 6 bases and J by 2 bases, with 14 bases between the two germline ends. CDR1 is SNHLY and CDR2 is FYNNEI in the germline V gene. Incomplete CDR3 DNA: TGTGCCAGCAGAACGGGGTCGGTGGGCAATCAGCCC. It is translated as CASRTGSVGNQP. The whole CDR3 reads CASRTGSVGNQPQHF.

A note on this clone: The read ends 3 residues shy of where the CDR3 ends; the end is completed using the germline J gene. V usage is TRBV19 and J usage is TRBJ2-1, with a weak D call TRBD2 (6 bases). This CDR3 has 13 amino acids. With 6 bases removed from V and 8 bases from J, the gap between germline ends came to 14 bases. CDR1 and CDR2 (germline): LNHDA, SQIVND (reference sequence). The CDR3: CASSARGYDEQFF. The sequenced part of the CDR3 DNA is TGTGCCAGTAGCGCACGGGGGTACGATGAG.

A word on this clone: The read ends 3 residues shy of where the CDR3 ends; the end is completed using the germline J gene. The chain recombines TRBV7-2 with TRBJ2-3; 8 bases match TRBD2. The germline CDR1 and CDR2 sequences are SGHTA and FQGNSA. The CDR3 is 15 amino acids. V shed 5 bases and J 1 base; nucleotides not matched to a gene: 5. CDR3: CASSLGAGGTDTQYF. Partial CDR3 DNA: TGTGCCAGCAGCCTGGGAGCGGGGGGCACAGATACG.

To note about this clone: The read ends 3 residues early relative to the CDR3; the germline J gene fills the gap. The chain recombines TRBV20-1 with TRBJ2-4; 8 bases fit TRBD1. Germline assignment: CDR1 DFQATT and CDR2 SNEGSKA (reference sequence). This CDR3 is 13 amino acids long. The CDR3 here is CSALDRGQETQYF. The sequenced part of the CDR3 DNA is TGCAGTGCTCTCGACAGGGGCCAAGAGACT.

About this clone itself: Read data end 3 residues before the CDR3 end; the end is taken from the germline J gene. The V gene is TRBV7-2, the J gene TRBJ2-3, with 8 bases identical to TRBD1. The germline gives CDR1 SGHTA, CDR2 FQGNSA. CDR3 size: 15 residues. After removal of 4 bases from V and 5 bases from J, the junction contained 8 bases not matched to a gene. The sequenced CDR3 bases are TGTGCCAGCAGCTCCAGACAGGGGATAGGAGATACG. Translating it yields CASSSRQGIGDT. The full CDR3 reads CASSSRQGIGDTQYF.

Remarks on this clone: With the read ending 3 residues before the CDR3 end, the germline J gene is used to fill in that end. The gene calls are TRBV20-1 and TRBJ1-3, with 8 bases identical to TRBD1. The CDR3 contains 12 residues. J gave up 4 bases and V 5 bases, and 1 base lay outside the gene matches. The germline V gene encodes CDR1 DFQATT and CDR2 SNEGSKA (reference sequence). The CDR3 bases that were read are TGCAGTGCTTCAGGGGGCGGAAACACC. Translating gives CSASGGGNT. The whole CDR3 region reads CSASGGGNTIYF.

In the case of this clone: The read gets to within 3 residues of the CDR3 end, and the germline J gene fills in the rest. This rearrangement joins TRBV6-2 or TRBV6-3 to TRBJ2-1; 8 nucleotides line up with TRBD1. V was clipped by 0 bases and J by 2 bases; unmatched bases: 6. Germline V gene lookup returns CDR1 MNHEY and CDR2 SVGEGT. CDR3 size: 17 residues. The sequenced CDR3 bases are TGTGCCAGCAGTTACTCGATAAGGACAGGGCCCTACAATGAG. Residues: CASSYSIRTGPYNE. The entire CDR3 reads CASSYSIRTGPYNEQFF.

Comments on this clone: The DNA ends 3 residues before the CDR3 does, and the rest of the CDR3 is filled in from the germline J gene. The rearrangement joins TRBV28 to TRBJ1-2, with D possibly TRBD1 on 5 matching bases. The CDR3 totals 17 residues. Germline CDR1 reads MDHEN; CDR2 reads SYDVKM. CDR3 in amino acids: CASTLDGGLGVVGGYTF. The CDR3 bases that were read are TGTGCCAGCACCCTGGACGGGGGATTAGGGGTCGTTGGAGGC.

About this clone itself: The CDR3 end lies 3 residues beyond the end of the read and is filled in from the germline J gene. The chain couples TRBV7-2 to TRBJ2-1; 14 nucleotides match TRBD2. The germline CDR1 and CDR2 sequences are SGHTA and FQGNSA. V lost 5 bases and J lost 7; bases outside the gene matches: 4. The CDR3 sequence is 15 residues long. The CDR3 bases that were read are TGTGCCAGCAGCCTCGGGACTAGCGGGAGAAATGAG. The encoded protein is CASSLGTSGRNE. The complete CDR3 protein is CASSLGTSGRNEQFF.

A note on this clone: With the read ending 3 residues before the CDR3 end, the germline J gene is used to fill in that end. The chain combines TRBV2 with TRBJ1-5; perhaps TRBD1 as D (5 bases). Germline lookup yields CDR1 SNHLY and CDR2 FYNNEI. The CDR3 consists of 15 residues. The V gene lost 6 bases and the J gene lost 1 base, with 13 bases spanning the gap. CDR3 loop: CASSPAGKSNQPQHF. The covered CDR3 bases are TGTGCCAGCAGCCCTGCAGGGAAGAGCAATCAGCCC.

Points on this clone: The CDR3 end is not reached by the read, which stops 3 residues before it; the germline J gene fills it in. V is TRBV6-1 and J is TRBJ2-7, with a possible D match to TRBD2 (6 bases). The CDR3 is 12 amino acids. CDR1 is MNHNS, CDR2 SASEGT, per germline. V was trimmed by 4 bases and J by 5 bases, leaving 9 bases between them. CDR3 sequence reads: CASSATSNEQYF. The part of the CDR3 DNA that was read is TGTGCCAGCAGTGCGACTAGTAACGAG.

As for this clone: The junction does not match germline at one end; this may be a read error. The CDR3 end is not reached by the read, which stops 3 residues before it; the germline J gene fills it in. This rearrangement joins TRBV4-2 to TRBJ2-6; D remains unclear. Germline CDR1 and CDR2: LGHNA and YNFKEQ. CDR3 length: 16 residues. The CDR3 region is CASSQIILSGANVLTF. CDR3 bases read: TGCGCCAGCAGCCAAATAATACTTTCTGGGGCCAACGTC.

On this clone itself: From the germline J gene comes the end of the CDR3, since the read stops 3 residues before it. This chain connects TRBV19 to TRBJ1-1, with D unclear. Trimming cost V 3 bases and J 1 base, with 15 bases left between them. Looked up from germline, CDR1 is LNHDA and CDR2 is SQIVND (reference sequence). The CDR3 has 16 residues. CDR3 amino acids: CASSIQKGLRNTEAFF. The DNA read from the CDR3 is TGTGCCAGTAGTATTCAAAAGGGTTTGAGGAACACTGAA.

Note on this clone: Read data end 3 residues before the CDR3 end; the end is taken from the germline J gene. This chain links TRBV12-5 with TRBJ2-7, with TRBD1 identical over 7 bases. V lost 7 bases, J lost 1 base, and 1 base stayed unmatched. Germline-derived CDR1 and CDR2 are LGHNT and FRNRAP. The CDR3 has 12 residues. CDR3 DNA, as far as it was read: TGTGCTAGTGCGGGACAGTCCTACGAG. Translating gives CASAGQSYE. The whole CDR3 sequence reads CASAGQSYEQYF. Supplemented by reference TRBV12-5 and TRBJ2-7, the full variable domain reads DARVTQTPRHKVTEMGQEVTMRCQPILGHNTVFWYRQTMMQGLELLAYFRNRAPLDDSGMPKDRFSAEMPDATLATLKIQPSEPRDSAVYFCASAGQSYEQYFGPGTRLTVT.

Worth noting for this clone: The read ends 3 residues early relative to the CDR3; the germline J gene fills the gap. The chain is built from TRBV6-2 or TRBV6-3 and TRBJ2-7; 9 bases align to TRBD2. Germline CDR1 MNHEY, CDR2 SVGEGT. The CDR3 loop spans 14 amino acids. V shed 8 bases, J shed 0 bases, and the junction held 5 bases outside the gene matches. The CDR3 bases that were read are TGTGCCAGCGTGAGCGGGGGGAGCTCCTACGAG. It is translated as CASVSGGSSYE. Given in full, the CDR3 is CASVSGGSSYEQYF.

Notes on this clone: Read coverage stops 3 residues before the CDR3 terminus; the germline J gene supplies the remainder. The rearrangement uses TRBV7-2 and TRBJ1-2, with a tentative D call TRBD1 (5 bases). The CDR3 length is 15 residues. CDR1 SGHTA and CDR2 FQGNSA come from the germline V gene. CDR3 bases read: TGTGCCAGCAGCTTAGCGACAGCCTCCCTGGGGGGC. It translates to CASSLATASLGG. The CDR3 in its entirety is CASSLATASLGGYTF.